These T cell receptor beta chains were read from a single sample in a study of blood T cell repertoires in COVID-19. The protocol was immunoSEQ multiplex PCR, while the TCRdb copy is restricted to in-frame clones and leaves out a portion. The table has more than 90,000 clones, roughly 90% seen once. Sequenced input: peripheral blood. The origin of the receptors is a human donor in a cohort sampled during active COVID-19. The CDR3 runs from the conserved cysteine through the conserved F or W. D genes are given only for firm matches. Rows may omit the clone size; those that give it use once, few, many or a size class.

v_gene: TRBV11-3; d_gene: .; abundance: .; j_gene: TRBJ2-5; CDR3nt: TGTGCCAGCAGACTCAACAGGGTATTAGAGACCCAGTACTTC; CDR3aa: CASRLNRVLETQYF
v_gene: TRBV11-2; d_gene: TRBD1; abundance: .; j_gene: TRBJ1-5; CDR3nt: TGTGCCAGCAGTCCACCCCGGGACAGGGTAAGCAATCAGCCCCAGCATTTT; CDR3aa: CASSPPRDRVSNQPQHF
v_gene: TRBV6-5; d_gene: .; abundance: .; j_gene: TRBJ2-7; CDR3nt: TGTGCCAGCAGTTGGGGTGGGGCGGTTTCCTACGAGCAGTACTTC; CDR3aa: CASSWGGAVSYEQYF
v_gene: TRBV18; d_gene: TRBD1; abundance: .; j_gene: TRBJ1-1; CDR3nt: TGTGCCAGCTCACCGAACAGGGGCACTGAAGCTTTCTTT; CDR3aa: CASSPNRGTEAFF
v_gene: TRBV18; d_gene: .; abundance: .; j_gene: TRBJ1-1; CDR3nt: TGTGCCAGCTCACCACGGACAGCTGAAGCTTTCTTT; CDR3aa: CASSPRTAEAFF
v_gene: TRBV7-5; d_gene: .; abundance: .; j_gene: TRBJ2-1; CDR3nt: TGTGTCAGAAGCTCGGGACACCTCGACCGGGGTGAGCAGTTCTTC; CDR3aa: CVRSSGHLDRGEQFF
v_gene: TRBV6-8; d_gene: TRBD1; abundance: .; j_gene: TRBJ1-2; CDR3nt: TGTGCCAGCAGTTCCCTACGACAGGGCCAAGCTAACTATGGCTACACCTTC; CDR3aa: CASSSLRQGQANYGYTF
v_gene: TRBV13; d_gene: TRBD1; abundance: once; j_gene: TRBJ1-2; CDR3nt: TGTGCCAGCAGCTTAGGTTTGGGACAGCGCTATGGCTACACCTTC; CDR3aa: CASSLGLGQRYGYTF
v_gene: TRBV7-3; d_gene: TRBD2; abundance: .; j_gene: TRBJ2-2; CDR3nt: TGTGCCAGCAGCTTACCCGGGGGGGCCGTCACCGGGGAGCTGTTTTTT; CDR3aa: CASSLPGGAVTGELFF
v_gene: TRBV18; d_gene: .; abundance: .; j_gene: TRBJ2-5; CDR3nt: TGTGCCAGCTCACTTAGGACAGCGATCCAAGAGACCCAGTACTTC; CDR3aa: CASSLRTAIQETQYF
v_gene: TRBV9; d_gene: TRBD2; abundance: .; j_gene: TRBJ2-5; CDR3nt: TGTGCCAGCAGCGTAGCGGGGGGGGAGACCCAGTACTTC; CDR3aa: CASSVAGGETQYF
v_gene: TRBV27; d_gene: TRBD1; abundance: few; j_gene: TRBJ2-1; CDR3nt: TGTGCCAGCAGTTTGGACAGGGTCAGGGGCAATGAGCAGTTCTTC; CDR3aa: CASSLDRVRGNEQFF
v_gene: TRBV5-1; d_gene: TRBD1; abundance: .; j_gene: TRBJ1-1; CDR3nt: TGCGCCAGCCGCCCCATACAGGGGGCTGGGACTGAAGCTTTCTTT; CDR3aa: CASRPIQGAGTEAFF
v_gene: TRBV5-5; d_gene: .; abundance: .; j_gene: TRBJ2-7; CDR3nt: TGTGCCAGCAGCCCGGCGTTTGGCAGGGTATCCGAGCAGTACTTC; CDR3aa: CASSPAFGRVSEQYF
v_gene: TRBV19; d_gene: .; abundance: .; j_gene: TRBJ2-1; CDR3nt: TGTGCCAGTAGTACCGGGAGTGAAGGTTATAATGAGCAGTTCTTC; CDR3aa: CASSTGSEGYNEQFF
v_gene: TRBV14; d_gene: .; abundance: .; j_gene: TRBJ1-2; CDR3nt: TGTGCCAGCAGCCAAGAAGCGCGTTTCGCTTATCCTCGGGGCTACACCTTC; CDR3aa: CASSQEARFAYPRGYTF
v_gene: TRBV7-9; d_gene: TRBD2; abundance: once; j_gene: TRBJ2-1; CDR3nt: TGTGCCAGCAGCTTAGCCGGGACTAGCACCAATGAGCAGTTCTTC; CDR3aa: CASSLAGTSTNEQFF
v_gene: TRBV5-1; d_gene: TRBD1; abundance: .; j_gene: TRBJ1-2; CDR3nt: TGCGCCAGCAGCTTGGTGTATATAACAGGGGAACCTAACTATGGCTACACCTTC; CDR3aa: CASSLVYITGEPNYGYTF
v_gene: TRBV2; d_gene: .; abundance: .; j_gene: TRBJ1-3; CDR3nt: TGTGCCAGCACCGAACAGGGTGCCTCTGGAAACACCATATATTTT; CDR3aa: CASTEQGASGNTIYF
v_gene: TRBV5-6; d_gene: .; abundance: .; j_gene: TRBJ2-3; CDR3nt: TGTGCCAGCAGCTCTACGACTACCCCGCAGTATTTT; CDR3aa: CASSSTTTPQYF
v_gene: TRBV14; d_gene: .; abundance: .; j_gene: TRBJ2-4; CDR3nt: TGTGCCAGCAGCCAAGATTTCCGAGCGGGCAGCAAAAACATTCAGTACTTC; CDR3aa: CASSQDFRAGSKNIQYF
v_gene: TRBV6-5; d_gene: TRBD2; abundance: .; j_gene: TRBJ2-5; CDR3nt: TGTGCCAGCAGTTCTCCCGGGACTAGCGGGAAGACCCAGTACTTC; CDR3aa: CASSSPGTSGKTQYF